Listed below are T cell receptor beta chains from one sample, sequenced in a study of cytomegalovirus exposure and HLA in healthy donors. Assay used: immunoSEQ multiplex PCR; TCRdb lists only in-frame clones, some missing. Among around 210,000 clones listed, more than 75% were seen once. Sequencing used PBMCs. Receptor source: a girl aged 2 to 10 in good health and CMV-seronegative. CDR3s include the opening cysteine and the closing phenylalanine or tryptophan. D genes are given only for firm matches. The size entry is marked missing in some rows and otherwise reads once, few, many or a size class.

clone size,V gene,D gene,J gene,CDR3 protein,CDR3 DNA
few,TRBV5-1,-,TRBJ2-4,CASSRRQEGIQYF,TGCGCCAGCAGCCGGAGACAGGAAGGCATTCAGTACTTC
-,TRBV11-2,-,TRBJ2-5,CASSLGLGGVETQYF,TGTGCCAGCAGCTTAGGCCTTGGCGGGGTAGAGACCCAGTACTTC
few,TRBV5-1,-,TRBJ1-4,CASSLVGRDEKLFF,TGCGCCAGCAGCTTGGTAGGGCGGGATGAAAAACTGTTTTTT
-,TRBV29-1,TRBD1,TRBJ2-7,CSVEGPGQASYEQYF,TGCAGCGTTGAAGGCCCGGGACAGGCCTCCTACGAGCAGTACTTC
-,TRBV28,-,TRBJ2-7,CASSFSQSDEQYF,TGTGCCAGCAGTTTTAGCCAGTCCGACGAGCAGTACTTC
-,TRBV15,-,TRBJ1-1,CATSRGPIQVSYTEAFF,TGTGCCACCAGCAGAGGTCCGATTCAGGTATCCTACACTGAAGCTTTCTTT
-,TRBV5-5,TRBD1,TRBJ1-2,CASSLETGGGGYTF,TGTGCCAGCAGCTTGGAAACAGGGGGAGGAGGCTACACCTTC
-,TRBV6-5,TRBD2,TRBJ2-5,CASSYSTSGGQETQYF,TGTGCCAGCAGTTACTCGACTAGCGGGGGCCAAGAGACCCAGTACTTC
once,TRBV7-8,-,TRBJ1-1,CASSLEGETKAFF,TGTGCCAGCAGCTTAGAGGGGGAAACGAAGGCTTTCTTT
-,TRBV5-1,TRBD1,TRBJ2-7,CASSARDRSSYEQYF,TGCGCCAGCAGCGCCCGGGACAGGAGCTCCTACGAGCAGTACTTC
-,TRBV2,TRBD2,TRBJ2-2,CASSAASGTGELFF,TGTGCCAGCAGTGCCGCTAGCGGAACCGGGGAGCTGTTTTTT
-,TRBV6-1,-,TRBJ1-1,CASSSGNMNTEAFF,TGTGCCAGCAGTTCAGGGAACATGAACACTGAAGCTTTCTTT
-,TRBV25-1,TRBD2,TRBJ2-3,CASSGREGTDTQYF,TGTGCCAGCAGTGGGCGGGAGGGAACAGATACGCAGTATTTT
-,TRBV18,TRBD2,TRBJ2-7,CASSPIAGGPYEQYF,TGTGCCAGCTCACCCATAGCGGGGGGGCCGTACGAGCAGTACTTC
-,TRBV19,-,TRBJ1-2,CASSRELFYGYTF,TGTGCCAGTAGTAGGGAGCTTTTCTATGGCTACACCTTC
once,TRBV4-1,-,TRBJ1-4,CASSLRDSTNEKLFF,TGCGCCAGCAGCCTCAGGGATTCAACTAATGAAAAACTGTTTTTT
-,TRBV5-4,-,TRBJ2-3,CASSLPGAADTQYF,TGTGCCAGCAGCTTGCCAGGGGCCGCAGATACGCAGTATTTT
few,TRBV5-6,TRBD2,TRBJ2-5,CASSLDLAGLQETQYF,TGTGCCAGCAGCTTGGATCTAGCGGGGCTCCAAGAGACCCAGTACTTC
-,TRBV6-5,TRBD1,TRBJ2-7,CASRDRNREQYF,TGTGCCAGCAGGGACAGGAATCGCGAGCAGTACTTC
-,TRBV7-3,-,TRBJ2-2,CASSSAPAGAGGELFF,TGTGCCAGCAGCTCCGCACCGGCGGGGGCCGGGGGGGAGCTGTTTTTT
-,TRBV6-1,-,TRBJ2-5,CASSKIGETQYF,TGTGCCAGCTCGAAAATCGGGGAGACCCAGTACTTC
-,TRBV19,TRBD1,TRBJ2-7,CASSIVHPGQGYYEQYF,TGTGCCAGTAGTATAGTCCACCCCGGACAGGGCTATTACGAGCAGTACTTC
-,TRBV29-1,TRBD1,TRBJ2-7,CSVSGQGAGEQYF,TGCAGCGTTTCCGGACAGGGGGCAGGGGAGCAGTACTTC
-,TRBV20-1,-,TRBJ1-2,CSAAMGGGYTF,TGCAGTGCCGCAATGGGGGGTGGCTACACCTTC
-,TRBV30,TRBD2,TRBJ2-7,CAWSAKGLADEQYF,TGTGCCTGGAGTGCGAAGGGACTAGCGGACGAGCAGTACTTC
-,TRBV10-1,-,TRBJ2-3,CASSSDSTDTQYF,TGCGCCAGCAGTTCGGACTCCACAGATACGCAGTATTTT
once,TRBV29-1,TRBD1,TRBJ1-2,CSVTDRGNYGYTF,TGCAGCGTGACGGACAGGGGGAACTATGGCTACACCTTC
-,TRBV6-5,TRBD2,TRBJ2-2,CASTSRGANTGELFF,TGTGCCAGCACCTCACGGGGGGCGAACACCGGGGAGCTGTTTTTT
-,TRBV9,-,TRBJ2-1,CASSASPPTATNLYNEQFF,TGTGCCAGCAGCGCCTCCCCCCCGACCGCGACTAACCTATACAATGAGCAGTTCTTC
-,TRBV5-1,-,TRBJ1-3,CASSRLSSGNTIYF,TGCGCCAGCAGTCGCCTCAGCTCTGGAAACACCATATATTTT
-,TRBV6-6,-,TRBJ1-2,CASSYSHQVGYTF,TGTGCCAGCAGTTACTCTCATCAGGTTGGCTACACCTTC
-,TRBV5-1,-,TRBJ1-5,CASSFGRDQPQHF,TGCGCCAGCAGCTTTGGGAGGGATCAGCCCCAGCATTTT
-,TRBV19,TRBD2,TRBJ2-2,CASSIEAGGPAGELFF,TGTGCCAGTAGTATAGAAGCGGGAGGGCCGGCCGGGGAGCTGTTTTTT
-,TRBV6-5,-,TRBJ2-7,CASSPWRVYEQYF,TGTGCCAGCAGTCCCTGGCGGGTCTACGAGCAGTACTTC
-,TRBV7-3,-,TRBJ2-3,CASSAYSTDTQYF,TGTGCCAGCAGCGCCTATTCCACAGATACGCAGTATTTT
-,TRBV4-1,TRBD2,TRBJ2-2,CASSQEGAGVSSGELFF,TGCGCCAGCAGCCAAGAAGGGGCGGGAGTTAGCTCCGGGGAGCTGTTTTTT
-,TRBV25-1,-,TRBJ2-1,CASSGGGAYNEQFF,TGTGCCAGCAGTGGTGGGGGCGCCTACAATGAGCAGTTCTTC
-,TRBV19,-,TRBJ1-1,CASRDFRGRYTEAFF,TGTGCCAGTAGGGACTTCAGGGGAAGATACACTGAAGCTTTCTTT
once,TRBV29-1,TRBD1,TRBJ1-2,CSVGYSGTARENYGYTF,TGCAGCGTTGGGTACTCCGGGACAGCCCGCGAAAACTATGGCTACACCTTC
-,TRBV6-5,TRBD2,TRBJ2-5,CASRGREGYRETQYF,TGTGCCAGCAGAGGGCGGGAGGGGTATAGGGAGACCCAGTACTTC